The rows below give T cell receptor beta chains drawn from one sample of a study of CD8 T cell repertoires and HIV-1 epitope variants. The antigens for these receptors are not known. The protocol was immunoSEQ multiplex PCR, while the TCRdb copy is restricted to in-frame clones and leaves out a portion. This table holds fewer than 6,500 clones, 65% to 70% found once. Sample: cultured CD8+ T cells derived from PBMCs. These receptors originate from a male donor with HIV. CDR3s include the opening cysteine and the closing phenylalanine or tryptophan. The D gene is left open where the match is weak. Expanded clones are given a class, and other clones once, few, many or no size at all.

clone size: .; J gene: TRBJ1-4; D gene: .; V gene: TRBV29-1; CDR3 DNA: TGCAGCGTTGGAACAGACCAAAAACTGTTTTTT; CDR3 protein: CSVGTDQKLFF
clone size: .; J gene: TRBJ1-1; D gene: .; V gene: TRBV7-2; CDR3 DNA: TGTGCCAGCAGCTTAAGGGTCAGCGCCATGAACACTGAAGCTTTCTTT; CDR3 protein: CASSLRVSAMNTEAFF
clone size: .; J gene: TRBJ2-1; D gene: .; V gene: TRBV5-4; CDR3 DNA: TGTGCCAGCGAGGGAGGCTACAATGAGCAGTTCTTC; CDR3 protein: CASEGGYNEQFF
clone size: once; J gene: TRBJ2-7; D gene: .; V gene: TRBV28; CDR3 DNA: TGTGCCAGTCGGGACTCCCCTGGCGAGCAGTACTTC; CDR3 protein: CASRDSPGEQYF
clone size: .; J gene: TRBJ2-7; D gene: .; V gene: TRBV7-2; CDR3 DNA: TGTGCCAGCAGCTTAGCGGCGGGGGGACAGGGACGCTCCTACGAGCAGTACTTC; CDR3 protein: CASSLAAGGQGRSYEQYF
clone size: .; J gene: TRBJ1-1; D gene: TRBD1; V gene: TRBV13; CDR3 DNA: TGTGCCAGCAGCTCGGGACAGGGGGCGGGCACTGAAGCTTTCTTT; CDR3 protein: CASSSGQGAGTEAFF
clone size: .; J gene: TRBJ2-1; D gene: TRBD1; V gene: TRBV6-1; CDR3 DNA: TGTGCCAGCAGGGACAGGGGCTCCTACAATGAGCAGTTCTTC; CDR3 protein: CASRDRGSYNEQFF
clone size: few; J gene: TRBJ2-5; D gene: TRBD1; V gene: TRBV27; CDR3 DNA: TGTGCCAGCAGTTTATCTACAGGGGGATTTGGGGAGACCCAGTACTTC; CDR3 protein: CASSLSTGGFGETQYF
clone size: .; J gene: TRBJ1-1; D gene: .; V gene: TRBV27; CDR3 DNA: TGTGCCAGCAATTCTCCCCCTTATTTAGGGAACACTGAAGCTTTCTTT; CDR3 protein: CASNSPPYLGNTEAFF
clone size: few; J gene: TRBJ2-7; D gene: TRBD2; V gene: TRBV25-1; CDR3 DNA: TGTGCCAGCAGTGGACCTAGCGGCTCCTACGAGCAGTACTTC; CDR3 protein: CASSGPSGSYEQYF
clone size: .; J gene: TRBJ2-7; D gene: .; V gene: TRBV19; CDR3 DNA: TGTGCCAGTAGTATGGCGGGCGGGACCTACGAGCAGTACTTC; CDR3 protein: CASSMAGGTYEQYF
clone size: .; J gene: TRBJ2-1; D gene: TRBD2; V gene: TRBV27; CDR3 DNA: TGTGCCAGCACTTTACTAGCGGGGGGCCCTAATGAGCAGTTCTTC; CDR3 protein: CASTLLAGGPNEQFF
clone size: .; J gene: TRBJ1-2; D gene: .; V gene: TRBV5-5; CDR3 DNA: TGTGCCAGCAGCTCTATCCCAGGCCAGTTCCAACCTAACTATGGCTACACCTTC; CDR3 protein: CASSSIPGQFQPNYGYTF
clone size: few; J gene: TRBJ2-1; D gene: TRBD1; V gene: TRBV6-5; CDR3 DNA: TGTGCCAGCAGCCAGGGGGCGGGGTACAATGAGCAGTTCTTC; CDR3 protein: CASSQGAGYNEQFF
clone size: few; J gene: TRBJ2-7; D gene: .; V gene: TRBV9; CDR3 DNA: TGTGCCAGCAGCGTAGAAGGGTCCTACGAGCAGTACTTC; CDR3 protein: CASSVEGSYEQYF
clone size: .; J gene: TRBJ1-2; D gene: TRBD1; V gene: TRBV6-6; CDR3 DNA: TGTGCCAGCAGTTACGGGACAGGGGCTCTTCACTATGGCTACACCTTC; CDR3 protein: CASSYGTGALHYGYTF
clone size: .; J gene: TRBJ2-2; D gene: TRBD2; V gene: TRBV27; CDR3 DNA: TGTGCCAGCAGTTCCGCCACGACTAGCGGGGGAGCAACCGGGGAGCTGTTTTTT; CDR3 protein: CASSSATTSGGATGELFF
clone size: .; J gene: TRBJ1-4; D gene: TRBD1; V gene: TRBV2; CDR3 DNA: TGTGCCAGCAAACAGGGGGCAACTAATGAAAAACTGTTTTTT; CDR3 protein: CASKQGATNEKLFF
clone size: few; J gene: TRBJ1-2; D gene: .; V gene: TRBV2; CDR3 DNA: TGTGCCAGCAGTGAATTGGGGGCTGGTGGCTACACCTTC; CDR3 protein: CASSELGAGGYTF
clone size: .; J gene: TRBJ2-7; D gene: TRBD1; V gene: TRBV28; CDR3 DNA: TGTGCCAGCAGTCAAACCGGGACAGACCTCTACGAGCAGTACTTC; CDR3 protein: CASSQTGTDLYEQYF
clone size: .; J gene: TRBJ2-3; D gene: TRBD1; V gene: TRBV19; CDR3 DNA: TGTGCCAGTAGTATAGAGGGCAGGGGGCGAGGCACAGATACGCAGTATTTT; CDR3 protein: CASSIEGRGRGTDTQYF
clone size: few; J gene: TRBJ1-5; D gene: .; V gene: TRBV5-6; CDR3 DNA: TGTGCCAGTTCGACAGGTATAGGACAGCCCCAGCATTTT; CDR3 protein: CASSTGIGQPQHF
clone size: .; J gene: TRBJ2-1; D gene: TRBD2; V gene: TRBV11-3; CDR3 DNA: TGTGCCAGCAGCTTCAGAAGCGGGAGTTACAATGAGCAGTTCTTC; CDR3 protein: CASSFRSGSYNEQFF
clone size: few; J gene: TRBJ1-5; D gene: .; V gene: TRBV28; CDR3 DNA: TGTGCCAGCAGTTCCGCCCCAGGGATTAGCAATCAGCCCCAGCATTTT; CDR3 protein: CASSSAPGISNQPQHF
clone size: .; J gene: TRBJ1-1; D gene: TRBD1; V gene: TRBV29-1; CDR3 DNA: TGCAGCGCTGGGCAGGGACAGGGGGTTAACACTGAAGCTTTCTTT; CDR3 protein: CSAGQGQGVNTEAFF
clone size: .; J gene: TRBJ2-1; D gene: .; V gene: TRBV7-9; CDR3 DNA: TGTGCCAGCAGCTTATCTCTTCAGGGGGGGAATGAGCAGTTCTTC; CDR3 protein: CASSLSLQGGNEQFF
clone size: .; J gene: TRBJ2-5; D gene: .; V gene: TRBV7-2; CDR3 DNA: TGTGCCAGCAGCTTTAATAGCGAACAAGAGACCCAGTACTTC; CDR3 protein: CASSFNSEQETQYF